The rows below give T cell receptor beta chains drawn from one sample of a study of blood T cell repertoires in COVID-19. Sequencing used immunoSEQ multiplex PCR; TCRdb keeps in-frame clones, though not all of them. The table lists roughly 150,000 clones, roughly 88% of them singletons. The specimen sequenced was peripheral blood. The receptors here all came from a woman aged 50 to 60 in a cohort sampled during active or convalescent COVID-19. Both conserved end residues are part of each CDR3. Fields, in order: J gene, V gene, D gene, clone size, CDR3 DNA, CDR3 protein. A D gene is named only where the DNA matches it firmly. The size entry is marked missing in some rows and otherwise reads once, few, many or a size class.

>TRBJ2-5|TRBV6-2/TRBV6-3|.|.
TGTGCCAGCAGTTACGGCGGCGACGAGACCCAGTACTTC
CASSYGGDETQYF
>TRBJ2-7|TRBV3-1/TRBV3-2|TRBD1|.
TGTGCCAGCAGCCAAACCACCGGGACAGGGCCCAGGGACGAGCAGTACTTC
CASSQTTGTGPRDEQYF
>TRBJ2-7|TRBV5-5|.|.
TGTGCCAGCAGCCCCGGACATGGGGCTCACGAGCAGTACTTC
CASSPGHGAHEQYF
>TRBJ2-5|TRBV25-1|TRBD1|.
TGTGCCAGCAGTGAATGGGACAGGCACAGGGAGACCCAGTACTTC
CASSEWDRHRETQYF
>TRBJ2-6|TRBV19|.|.
TGTGCCAGTAGCCCTAGACAGGCTCTTACCTCTGGGGCCAACGTCCTGACTTTC
CASSPRQALTSGANVLTF
>TRBJ2-7|TRBV7-6|TRBD2|few
TGTGCCAGCAGCGCTAGCGGGGGTGAAGTCTACGAGCAGTACTTC
CASSASGGEVYEQYF
>TRBJ1-4|TRBV25-1|TRBD1|.
TGTGCCAGCAGTGGGGCCGACAGGGTCCCAAATGAAAAACTGTTTTTT
CASSGADRVPNEKLFF
>TRBJ1-2|TRBV19|TRBD1|.
TGTGCCAGTAGTATTACCGGACAGGCAAGTGGCTACACCTTC
CASSITGQASGYTF
>TRBJ1-1|TRBV2|TRBD1|once
TGTGCCAGCGGGGACAGCATAGCTTTCTTT
CASGDSIAFF
>TRBJ2-5|TRBV29-1|.|few
TGCAGCGTCGGCGGGACGTTCGGAGAGACCCAGTACTTC
CSVGGTFGETQYF
>TRBJ1-3|TRBV29-1|.|once
TGCAGCGTTGTAAACTCTGGAAACACCATATATTTT
CSVVNSGNTIYF
>TRBJ2-3|TRBV11-2|.|.
TGTGCCAGCAGCTTAGGGTTTTCGCGGGGCACAGATACGCAGTATTTT
CASSLGFSRGTDTQYF
>TRBJ1-5|TRBV6-5|.|.
TGTGCCACCTCGGGACTGGACAATCAGCCCCAGCATTTT
CATSGLDNQPQHF
>TRBJ2-5|TRBV5-5|TRBD2|.
TGTGCCAGCAACGACGGCGGGGGGGTGTTCGGAGAGACCCAGTACTTC
CASNDGGGVFGETQYF
>TRBJ2-2|TRBV5-4|TRBD1|.
TGTGCCAGCAGCTCCCCGGGACAGCCCGGGGAGCTGTTTTTT
CASSSPGQPGELFF
>TRBJ2-1|TRBV5-4|.|.
TGTGCCAGCAGCTTGGCAGCTAGCGTCTACAATGAGCAGTTCTTC
CASSLAASVYNEQFF
>TRBJ2-3|TRBV7-6|.|.
TGTGCCAGCAGCTTAGCCATGAGTAGCACAGATACGCAGTATTTT
CASSLAMSSTDTQYF
>TRBJ2-3|TRBV29-1|TRBD2|.
TGCAGCGTTGGACTAGCGGGGAGGAACACAGATACGCAGTATTTT
CSVGLAGRNTDTQYF
>TRBJ1-2|TRBV24-1|.|.
TGTGCCACCAGTGATGATACAGGGTATGGCTACACCTTC
CATSDDTGYGYTF
>TRBJ2-2|TRBV6-5|.|.
TGTGCCAGCAGTTACTCGAGGGACACCGGGGAGCTGTTTTTT
CASSYSRDTGELFF
>TRBJ2-1|TRBV6-1|.|.
TGTGCCAGCAGTGAAGACGGGATCTCCTACAATGAGCAGTTCTTC
CASSEDGISYNEQFF
>TRBJ2-1|TRBV3-1/TRBV3-2|TRBD1|.
TGTGCCAGCAGCCAAGACCGGGACAGGCCCGATGAGCAGTTCTTC
CASSQDRDRPDEQFF
>TRBJ1-6|TRBV19|.|.
TGTGCCAGTAGCCCGGACATTGGCTCCTATAATTCACCCCTCCACTTT
CASSPDIGSYNSPLHF
>TRBJ1-6|TRBV6-6|.|.
TGTGCCAGCAGTTCAGCTGGTCGGGATTCACCCCTCCACTTT
CASSSAGRDSPLHF
>TRBJ1-1|TRBV5-3|.|.
TGTGCCAGAAGCTTGTCGACAGTCGCAGCTTTCTTT
CARSLSTVAAFF
>TRBJ1-4|TRBV20-1|.|.
TGCAGTGCTAGAGCTCCCGAAAAACTGTTTTTT
CSARAPEKLFF
>TRBJ2-5|TRBV6-1|TRBD1|.
TGTGCCAGCAGTGAAAACAGGGGGCGTGAGACCCAGTACTTC
CASSENRGRETQYF
>TRBJ1-6|TRBV4-2|.|.
TGTGCCAGCAGCAGTGGACAGTTTAATTCACCCCTCCACTTT
CASSSGQFNSPLHF
>TRBJ2-7|TRBV30|TRBD2|.
TGTGCCTGGAGTCTCGGACTAGGCTACGAGCAGTACTTC
CAWSLGLGYEQYF
>TRBJ2-4|TRBV11-2|TRBD2|.
TGTGCCAGCAGTCCACTAGCGGGGGGGCAGGGCAAAAACATTCAGTACTTC
CASSPLAGGQGKNIQYF
>TRBJ1-1|TRBV19|.|few
TGTGCCAGTAGTAGGGGGGGCCTGGACACTGAAGCTTTCTTT
CASSRGGLDTEAFF
>TRBJ1-5|TRBV6-5|.|.
TGTGCCAGCAGCAATAGCAATCAGCCCCAGCATTTT
CASSNSNQPQHF
>TRBJ1-5|TRBV27|TRBD1|.
TGTGCCAGCGGGCGGTCGGACAGGAGCAGCAATCAGCCCCAGCATTTT
CASGRSDRSSNQPQHF
>TRBJ1-5|TRBV7-2|TRBD1|.
TGTGCCAGCAGCCCAGGCTACGGACAGGGTTGGCCCCAGCATTTT
CASSPGYGQGWPQHF
>TRBJ2-3|TRBV18|TRBD2|.
TGTGCCAGTGCCGCGACTAGCGGGAGCACAGATACGCAGTATTTT
CASAATSGSTDTQYF
>TRBJ2-3|TRBV19|TRBD1|.
TGTGCCAGTAGTACGCCCCGGGACAGGGGGCCGAGTAGTAGAAATACGCAGTATTTT
CASSTPRDRGPSSRNTQYF